Many counts were recorded for the clone carrying this T cell receptor beta chain. The entry originates in a study of HIV-infected children after antiretroviral therapy interruption. Study as a whole: Four children interrupted treatment; four stayed on continuous treatment. Most children had recorded EBV and CMV exposure.

As to treatment: PENTA 11 planned treatment interruption arm or continuous ART arm. Sorting from thawed PBMCs isolated naive CD4+ CD45RA+ CD45RO- T cells. RNA-based 3' RACE libraries used unique molecular identifiers. From the 3' RACE reads, TCRdb called clonotypes with MiXCR, one entry per CDR3 protein. Among about 37,000 distinct CDR3 sequences listed, over 6% were seen once. V lost 6 bases to trimming and J lost 5 bases; unmatched junction nucleotides: 14. The CDR3 totals 16 residues. The germline V gene encodes CDR1 MNHNS and CDR2 SASEGT. V is TRBV6-1 and J is TRBJ2-7, with TRBD2 identical over 9 bases. The sequencing used CD45RA+ CD4+ T cells from PBMCs, pooled from several time points, collected from a donor given antiretroviral therapy, either interrupted or continuous. Subset defined: naive CD4+ CD45RA+ CD45RO- T cells. The sequence was obtained from a pool of human donors with HIV. CDR3 DNA: TGTGCCAGCAGACCCGCGCCTAGCGGGAAAATCCACGAGCAGTACTTC. Translated, it gives CASRPAPSGKIHEQYF.